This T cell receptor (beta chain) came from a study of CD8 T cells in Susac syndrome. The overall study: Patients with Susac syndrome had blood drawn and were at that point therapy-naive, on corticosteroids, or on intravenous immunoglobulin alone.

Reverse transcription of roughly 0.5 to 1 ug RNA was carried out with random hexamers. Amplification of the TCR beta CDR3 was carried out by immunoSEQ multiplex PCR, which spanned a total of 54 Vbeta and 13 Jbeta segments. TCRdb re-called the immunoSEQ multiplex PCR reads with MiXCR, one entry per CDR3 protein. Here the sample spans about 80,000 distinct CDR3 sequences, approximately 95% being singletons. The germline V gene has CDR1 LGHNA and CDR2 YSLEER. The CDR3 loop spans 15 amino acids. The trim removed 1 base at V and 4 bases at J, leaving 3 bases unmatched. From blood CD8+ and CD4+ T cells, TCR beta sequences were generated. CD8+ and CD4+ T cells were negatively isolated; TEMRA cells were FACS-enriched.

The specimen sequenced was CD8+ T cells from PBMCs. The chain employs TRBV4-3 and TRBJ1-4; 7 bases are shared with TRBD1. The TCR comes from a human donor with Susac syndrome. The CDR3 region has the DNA TGCGCCAGCAGCCAAGGAGGGACAGTTAATGAAAAACTGTTTTTT. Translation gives CASSQGGTVNEKLFF.